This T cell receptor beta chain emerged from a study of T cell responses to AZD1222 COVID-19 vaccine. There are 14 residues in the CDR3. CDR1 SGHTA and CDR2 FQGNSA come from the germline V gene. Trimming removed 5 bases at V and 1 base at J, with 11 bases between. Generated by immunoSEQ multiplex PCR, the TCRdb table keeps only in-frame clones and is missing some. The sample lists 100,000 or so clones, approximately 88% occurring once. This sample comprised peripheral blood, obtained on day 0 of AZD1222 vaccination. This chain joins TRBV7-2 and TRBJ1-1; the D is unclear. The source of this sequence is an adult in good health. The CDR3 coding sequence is TGTGCCAGCAGCCCGTCCTCAGCGAACACTGAAGCTTTCTTT. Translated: CASSPSSANTEAFF.